The 14 T cell receptor beta chains in this list originate from one sample, sequenced in a study of cytomegalovirus exposure and HLA in healthy donors (dated by TCRdb to 2016 to 2017). Receptors were amplified or captured by the immunoSEQ multiplex PCR assay. For the multiplex PCR, a mixture combining 60 forward primers for TCR Vbeta segments and 13 reverse primers for TCR Jbeta segments was used. As stored in TCRdb, this immuneACCESS dataset retains in-frame rearrangements with V and J assigned. A fraction of the clones does not appear; measured against another copy, unresolved V genes explain less than half of the discrepancy, and the remainder lacks a known reason. Recorded for this sample are roughly 180,000 clones; roughly 80% of them occurred a single time. The ten largest clonotypes hold around 0.8% of the sample. Sequenced material: PBMCs. The receptors were gathered from a woman younger than 30 in good health and CMV-seronegative.

This rearrangement joins TRBV19 to TRBJ1-1, with D unresolved. V lost 5 bases to trimming and J lost 3 bases, with 10 bases between them. The CDR3 spans 13 residues. Germline CDR1 is LNHDA and CDR2 is SQIVND (reference sequence). The CDR3 loop is CASSLLTDTEAFF. The CDR3 nucleotides read TGTGCCAGTAGTTTACTCACGGACACTGAAGCTTTCTTT. Using reference TRBV19 and TRBJ1-1 for the parts outside the CDR3, the full variable domain is DGGITQSPKYLFRKEGQNVTLSCEQNLNHDAMYWYRQDPGQGLRLIYYSQIVNDFQKGDIAEGYSVSREKKESFPLTVTSAQKNPTAFYLCASSLLTDTEAFFGQGTRLTVV.

V gene TRBV28 combines with J gene TRBJ1-2; D unresolved. This CDR3 has 14 amino acids. Trimming removed 3 bases from V and 4 bases from J, with 12 bases in between. Germline CDR1 reads MDHEN; CDR2 reads SYDVKM. CDR3 region: CASSFGVRVYGYTF. The CDR3 DNA follows: TGTGCCAGCAGTTTCGGGGTCCGGGTCTATGGCTACACCTTC.

The V gene is TRBV14, the J gene TRBJ2-3; D may be TRBD2 (5 bases). CDR3 length equals 13 residues. Trimming shortened V by 2 bases and J by 10 bases, and 13 bases separated the two germline ends. Germline V lookup: CDR1 SGHDN, CDR2 FVKESK. The CDR3 nucleotides read TGTGCCAGCAGCCAATCTACTAGGATCGCGCAGTATTTT. Residues: CASSQSTRIAQYF.

V and J are TRBV18 and TRBJ2-1, with 10 bases that match TRBD2. This CDR3 spans 18 amino acids. With 0 bases clipped from V and 6 bases from J, the junction kept 11 bases outside the gene matches. Germline V CDR1 and CDR2: KGHSH, LQKENI. In DNA form, the CDR3 reads TGTGCCAGCTCACCACCCCTACTTGGTATAGCGGGAGGCAATGAGCAGTTCTTC. It translates to CASSPPLLGIAGGNEQFF.

This clone has a single count. The DNA for the CDR3 is TGCGCCAGCAGCCAAAATGCGAATAGACAGGGCTTCGCCTACGAGCAGTACTTC. Amino acids: CASSQNANRQGFAYEQYF. This rearrangement joins TRBV4-3 to TRBJ2-5; TRBD1 matches at 7 bases. The J call may be faulty, since TRBJ2-7 better matches the DNA end. The CDR3 length is 18 residues. CDR1 is LGHNA and CDR2 is YSLEER in the germline V gene.

The chain links TRBV28 to TRBJ1-5, with TRBD1 matching over 7 bases. Losses at the gene ends were 3 bases for V and 2 bases for J; bases not matched to a gene: 4. The germline gives CDR1 MDHEN, CDR2 SYDVKM. This CDR3 comprises 15 residues. The CDR3 DNA sequence: TGTGCCAGCAGTTTTTACAGGGGCGGCAATCAGCCCCAGCATTTT. It translates to CASSFYRGGNQPQHF.

The V and J genes are TRBV5-6 and TRBJ2-5; TRBD1 agrees at 8 bases. The CDR3 is 17 residues long. V lost 3 bases to trimming and J lost 5 bases; unmatched junction nucleotides: 15. CDR1 and CDR2 (germline): SGHDT, YYEEEE. CDR3 in DNA: TGTGCCAGCAGCTCCCTTAGGGGCCAGGGGGCTGATGAGACCCAGTACTTC. The encoded protein is CASSSLRGQGADETQYF.

The rearrangement links TRBV5-6 to TRBJ2-7, with a weak D call TRBD2 (6 bases). V was pared by 0 bases and J by 6 bases, with 13 bases between. Germline V gene data show CDR1 as SGHDT and CDR2 as YYEEEE. CDR3 size: 14 residues. CDR3 sequence: CASSLGRLALEQYF. The CDR3 region has the DNA TGTGCCAGCAGCTTGGGGCGGCTAGCGCTCGAGCAGTACTTC.

The J gene is TRBJ2-2, the V gene TRBV6-5; 10 bases are shared with TRBD1. Germline assignment: CDR1 MNHEY and CDR2 SVGAGI. The junction had 7 bases not matched to a gene; V was cut back by 6 bases and J by 6 bases. The CDR3 is 15 residues long. Here the CDR3 reads CASRPSDRGPGELFF. CDR3 bases: TGTGCCAGCAGACCCTCAGACAGGGGGCCCGGGGAGCTGTTTTTT.

The chain couples TRBV28 to TRBJ2-7; no clear D gene. Trimming removed 8 bases at V and 9 bases at J, with 17 bases between. Germline CDR1 reads MDHEN; CDR2 reads SYDVKM. There are 12 residues in the CDR3. CDR3 DNA: TGTGCCAGCTCGGGTCTCAGCTATGGGCAGTACTTC. Translation gives CASSGLSYGQYF.

The chain joins TRBV19 to TRBJ1-5; D may be TRBD1 (6 bases). The CDR3 runs 16 residues. Germline CDR1 reads LNHDA; CDR2 reads SQIVND (reference sequence). With 3 bases removed from V and 0 bases from J, the gap between germline ends came to 12 bases. This CDR3 is CASSMGGASSNQPQHF. The CDR3 DNA reads as TGTGCCAGTAGTATGGGGGGGGCCTCTAGCAATCAGCCCCAGCATTTT.

The chain uses TRBV9 and TRBJ2-1, with 7 bases lining up with TRBD2. The ends lost 2 bases at V and 3 bases at J; junction bases unmatched: 5. The CDR3 is made up of 15 amino acids. Germline V gene lookup returns CDR1 SGDLS and CDR2 YYNGEE. CDR3 in DNA: TGTGCCAGCAGCGTCGCGCGGGAGTTCTACAATGAGCAGTTCTTC. Protein: CASSVAREFYNEQFF. Filled out from reference TRBV9 and TRBJ2-1, the complete variable domain reads DSGVTQTPKHLITATGQRVTLRCSPRSGDLSVYWYQQSLDQGLQFLIQYYNGEERAKGNILERFSAQQFPDLHSELNLSSLELGDSALYFCASSVAREFYNEQFFGPGTRLTVL.

The chain carries TRBV6-4 and TRBJ2-2; 7 positions match TRBD2. V was pared by 0 bases and J by 5 bases, with 3 bases of the junction left unmatched. Looked up from germline, CDR1 is MRHNA and CDR2 is SNTAGT. The length of the CDR3 is 15 residues. CDR3 residues: CASSDSRLATGELFF. The CDR3 region has the DNA TGTGCCAGCAGTGACTCACGACTAGCAACCGGGGAGCTGTTTTTT.

This clone came up a few times. The rearrangement joins TRBV27 to TRBJ2-7; 9 bases are a match to TRBD1. This CDR3 has 14 amino acids. The V segment lost 3 bases and the J segment 5 bases; nucleotides outside the gene matches: 5. Germline CDR1 and CDR2: MNHEY and SMNVEV (reference sequence). The CDR3 is CASSFMGQGDEQYF. CDR3 bases: TGTGCCAGCAGTTTTATGGGACAGGGAGACGAGCAGTACTTC.